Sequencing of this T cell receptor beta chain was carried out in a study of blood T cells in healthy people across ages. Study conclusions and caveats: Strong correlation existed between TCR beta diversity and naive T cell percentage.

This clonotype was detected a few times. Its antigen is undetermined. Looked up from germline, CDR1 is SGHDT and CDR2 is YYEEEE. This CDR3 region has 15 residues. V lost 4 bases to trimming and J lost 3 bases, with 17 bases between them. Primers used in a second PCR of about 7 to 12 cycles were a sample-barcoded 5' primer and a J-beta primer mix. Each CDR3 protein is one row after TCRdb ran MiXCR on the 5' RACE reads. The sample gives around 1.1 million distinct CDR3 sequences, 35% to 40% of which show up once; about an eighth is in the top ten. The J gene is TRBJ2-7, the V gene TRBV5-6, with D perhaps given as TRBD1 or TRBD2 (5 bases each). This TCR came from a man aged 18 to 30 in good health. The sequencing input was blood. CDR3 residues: CASSIRDDGIYEQYF. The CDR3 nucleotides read TGTGCCAGCAGCATACGGGACGACGGAATCTACGAGCAGTACTTC.